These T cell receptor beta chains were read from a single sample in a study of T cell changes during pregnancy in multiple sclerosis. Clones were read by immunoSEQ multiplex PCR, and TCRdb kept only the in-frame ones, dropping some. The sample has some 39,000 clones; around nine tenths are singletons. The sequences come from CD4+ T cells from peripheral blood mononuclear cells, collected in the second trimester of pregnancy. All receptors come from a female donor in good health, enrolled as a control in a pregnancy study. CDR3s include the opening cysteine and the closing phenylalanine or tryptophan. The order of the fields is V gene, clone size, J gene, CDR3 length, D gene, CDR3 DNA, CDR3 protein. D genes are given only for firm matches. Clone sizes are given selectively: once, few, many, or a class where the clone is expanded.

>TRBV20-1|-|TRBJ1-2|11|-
TGCAGTGCTAGCGCGGGACATGGCTACACCTTC
CSASAGHGYTF
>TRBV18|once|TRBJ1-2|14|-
TGTGCCAGCTCACCGGGGAGTGGGAACTATGGCTACACCTTC
CASSPGSGNYGYTF
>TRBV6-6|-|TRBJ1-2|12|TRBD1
TGTGCCAGTAGACAGGGGGCGCATGGCTACACCTTC
CASRQGAHGYTF
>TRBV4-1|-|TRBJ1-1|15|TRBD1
TGCGCCAGCAGCACATGGGACAGAATGAACACTGAAGCTTTCTTT
CASSTWDRMNTEAFF
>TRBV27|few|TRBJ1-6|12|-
TGTGCCAGCAGTTTCCTCGGGACACCCCTCCACTTT
CASSFLGTPLHF
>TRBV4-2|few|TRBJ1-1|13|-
TGTGCCAGCAGCCAAGAGGGAGGGGTGTGGGCTTTCTTT
CASSQEGGVWAFF
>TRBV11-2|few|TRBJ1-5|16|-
TGTGCCAGCAGCCGGGGATCGGGGAATAGCAATCAGCCCCAGCATTTT
CASSRGSGNSNQPQHF
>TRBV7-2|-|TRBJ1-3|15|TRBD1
TGTGCCAGCAGCCTTACAGGGGGCGCGAGTAACACCATATATTTT
CASSLTGGASNTIYF
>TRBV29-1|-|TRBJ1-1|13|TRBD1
TGCAGCGTTCTCGGAGGGGGCAACACTGAAGCTTTCTTT
CSVLGGGNTEAFF
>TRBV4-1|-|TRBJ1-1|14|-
TGCGCCAGCAGCTCCCAGCGGGGCAGGACTGAAGCTTTCTTT
CASSSQRGRTEAFF
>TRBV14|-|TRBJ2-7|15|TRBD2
TGTGCCAGCAGCCCGCTAGCGGGGGTAGACTACGAGCAGTACTTC
CASSPLAGVDYEQYF
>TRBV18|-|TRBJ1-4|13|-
TGTGCCAGCTCACCAGGGCTGAGAGAAAAACTGTTTTTT
CASSPGLREKLFF
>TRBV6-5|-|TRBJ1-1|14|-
TGTGCCAGCAGTTACTCACGGGGGGGAACTGAAGCTTTCTTT
CASSYSRGGTEAFF
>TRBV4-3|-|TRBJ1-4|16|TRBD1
TGCGCCAGCAGTCAAGAGGTTAGGGGGCGAGATGAAAAACTGTTTTTT
CASSQEVRGRDEKLFF
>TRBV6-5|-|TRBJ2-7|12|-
TGTGCCAGCAGTTCACAGGGAGTGAAGGAGTACTTC
CASSSQGVKEYF
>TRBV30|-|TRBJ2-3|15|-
TGTGCCTGGAGTGTACCCAGGTACCCTTCAGATACGCAGTATTTT
CAWSVPRYPSDTQYF
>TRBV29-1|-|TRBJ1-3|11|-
TGCAGCGTCCGACACGGAAACACCATATATTTT
CSVRHGNTIYF
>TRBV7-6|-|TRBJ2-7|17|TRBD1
TGTGCCAGCAGCGGGACCCACAACCGACAGGGCCTCTACGAGCAGTACTTC
CASSGTHNRQGLYEQYF
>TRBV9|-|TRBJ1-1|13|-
TGTGCCAGCAGCCGCCAGGGTACCACTGAAGCTTTCTTT
CASSRQGTTEAFF
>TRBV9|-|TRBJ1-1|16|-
TGTGCCAGCAGCGTAGCCGGACAGCCGTTGAACACTGAAGCTTTCTTT
CASSVAGQPLNTEAFF
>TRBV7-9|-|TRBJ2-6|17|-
TGTGCCAGCAGCTATACACAGGGTTTGGTGGGGGCCAACGTCCTGACTTTC
CASSYTQGLVGANVLTF
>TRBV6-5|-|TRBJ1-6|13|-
TGTGCCAGCAGCTTAGGGGATAATTCACCCCTCCACTTT
CASSLGDNSPLHF
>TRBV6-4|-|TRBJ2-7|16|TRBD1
TGTGCCAGCAGTGAGGATGGCAGGGGGAACACCTACGAGCAGTACTTC
CASSEDGRGNTYEQYF
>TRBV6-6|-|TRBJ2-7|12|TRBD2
TGTGCCATCTCGGGCGGGGGTTGGGAGCAGTACTTC
CAISGGGWEQYF
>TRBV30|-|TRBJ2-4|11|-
TGTGCCTGGTCGGGGATGAACATTCAGTACTTC
CAWSGMNIQYF
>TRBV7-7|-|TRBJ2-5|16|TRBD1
TGTGCTAGCAGCCTCGGGACAGGGAGTATGATGGAGACCCAGTACTTC
CASSLGTGSMMETQYF
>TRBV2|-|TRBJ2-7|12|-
TGTGCCAGCGGACAGGGAGGGAACGAGCAGTACTTC
CASGQGGNEQYF